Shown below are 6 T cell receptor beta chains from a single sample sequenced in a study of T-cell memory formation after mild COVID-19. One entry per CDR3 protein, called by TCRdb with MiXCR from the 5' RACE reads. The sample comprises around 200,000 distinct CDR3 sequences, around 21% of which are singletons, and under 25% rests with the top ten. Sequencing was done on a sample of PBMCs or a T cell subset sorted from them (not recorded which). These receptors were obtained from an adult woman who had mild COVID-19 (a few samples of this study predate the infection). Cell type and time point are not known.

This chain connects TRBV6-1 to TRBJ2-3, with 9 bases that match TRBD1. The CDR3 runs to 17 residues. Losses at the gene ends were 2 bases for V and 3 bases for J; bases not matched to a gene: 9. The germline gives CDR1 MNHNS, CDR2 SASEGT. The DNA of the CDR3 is TGTGCCAGCAGTGAAATAGTGCCAGGACAGGGGACAGATACGCAGTATTTT. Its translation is CASSEIVPGQGTDTQYF.

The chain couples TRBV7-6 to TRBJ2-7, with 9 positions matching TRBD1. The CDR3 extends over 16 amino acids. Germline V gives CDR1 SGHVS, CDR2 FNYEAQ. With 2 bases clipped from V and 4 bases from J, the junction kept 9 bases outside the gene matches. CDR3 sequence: CASSLLEGTGTYEQYF. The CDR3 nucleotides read TGTGCCAGCAGCTTACTCGAGGGGACAGGGACTTACGAGCAGTACTTC.

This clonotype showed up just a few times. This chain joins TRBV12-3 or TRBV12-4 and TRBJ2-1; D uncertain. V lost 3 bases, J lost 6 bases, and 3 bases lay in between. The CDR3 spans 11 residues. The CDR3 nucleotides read TGTGCCAGCAGTTTGACCAATGAGCAGTTCTTC. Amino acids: CASSLTNEQFF.

In DNA form, the CDR3 reads TGCGCCAGCAGCTTGGAAGGGCAGGAGATAAACACTGAAGCTTTCTTT. Translating gives CASSLEGQEINTEAFF. The chain couples TRBV5-1 to TRBJ1-1; D remains unclear. The V end lost 0 bases, the J end lost 2 bases, and 14 bases lay between the germline ends. The germline V gene has CDR1 SGHRS and CDR2 YFSETQ. The CDR3 runs to 16 residues.

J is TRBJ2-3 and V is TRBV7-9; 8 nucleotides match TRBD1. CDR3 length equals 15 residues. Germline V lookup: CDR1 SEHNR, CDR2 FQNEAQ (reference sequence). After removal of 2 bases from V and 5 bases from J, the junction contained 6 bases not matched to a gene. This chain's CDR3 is CASSLIGQGLDTQYF. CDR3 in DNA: TGTGCCAGCAGCTTAATCGGACAGGGATTAGATACGCAGTATTTT.

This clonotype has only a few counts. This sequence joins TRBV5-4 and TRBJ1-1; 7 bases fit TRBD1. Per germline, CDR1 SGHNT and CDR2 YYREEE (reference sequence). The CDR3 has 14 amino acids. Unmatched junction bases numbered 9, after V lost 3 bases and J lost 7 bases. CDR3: CASSYDRVSLEAFF. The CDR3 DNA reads TGTGCCAGCAGCTATGACAGGGTCTCGCTTGAAGCTTTCTTT.